This note documents a single T cell receptor (beta chain) sequence. The antigen it recognizes is unknown. Base-call qualities are not available, and no considerably larger clone is one nucleotide away. This sample was included in a study of blood T cell repertoires in COVID-19 (dated by TCRdb to the early 2020s). Turning to the overall study: Samples from collaborators originated in the United States, Italy and Spain and spanned both the acute and convalescent phases of COVID-19. The repertoires were released in a freely available public database intended as a resource for research on the immune response to SARS-CoV-2. Where HLA class I and class II types were available, the types were taken from metadata supplied by the sample provider, not from assay-based typing. The prospective study material was composed of cDNA or gDNA derived from T cells, B-cell-depleted T cells, or PBMCs. Samples came from the ongoing ImmuneRACE study (first 160 participants) plus 1,254 subjects from 6 global collaborators. The dataset comprised deeply sampled blood TCRbeta repertoires from subjects exposed to, actively infected with, or recovered from COVID-19. A de-identified subject ID, COVID-19 status, age in years and sex were almost always included in the sample metadata.

TCRbeta CDR3 regions were amplified from genomic DNA by means of the immunoSEQ Assay, a bias-controlled multiplex PCR. The original pipeline was this. Nucleated cell counts per sample were estimated from amplification of reference gene primers within the assay. To quantify the absolute abundance of each unique TCRbeta CDR3 rearrangement, sequence reads were collapsed and filtered. Productive Simpson clonality was computed per sample as the square root of Simpson's diversity index over productive rearrangements. TCRdb provides this immuneACCESS table in a form limited to in-frame rearrangements. Some clones are lacking; in checked studies, under half of them reflect an unresolved V gene, and why the rest are absent is not known. V, J and clone size are those of that table, while D and trimming were read from the DNA. A total of more than 200,000 clones appear in this sample, approximately 88% of them only once. The ten top clones hold more than 3% of the sample.

Study-wide conclusions, independent of this receptor: The amount of clinical and demographic metadata varied by source and participant and was provided uncurated.

Participants in the prospective study were enrolled through a virtual design, were aged roughly 18 to 95 years, and lived in under 25 United States geographic areas. To assign participants to cohorts, the prospective study relied on clinical history that participants themselves reported in a screening survey and a study questionnaire. Exposed participants had been in contact with someone with a PCR-confirmed or clinician-diagnosed COVID-19 case within 2 weeks of study entry. Each participant in the prospective study had whole blood, serum and a nasopharyngeal or oropharyngeal swab collected by mobile phlebotomists. Over a roughly 2-month period, participants in the prospective study had the option of providing additional blood draws and questionnaires. Before DNA extraction, blood samples from the prospective study were shipped at room temperature or frozen. This receptor was obtained from a young woman who had been exposed to COVID-19. Sequencing was performed on PBMCs or T cells enriched from blood (not recorded which).

The DNA reads TGTGCAAGTCGCTTAGCAGTCGGCAGGGGGTTAGGGTATGGCTACACCTTC. Translated, this is CASRLAVGRGLGYGYTF. Recombination linked TRBV12-2 to TRBJ1-2; the table's D call, TRBD1, was not checked against the DNA. TRBV12-2 is given as a pseudogene. The CDR3 has 17 amino acids, counting the end cysteine and phenylalanine. Only the CDR3 region is kept as DNA, spanning 51 bases read in frame from base 1.